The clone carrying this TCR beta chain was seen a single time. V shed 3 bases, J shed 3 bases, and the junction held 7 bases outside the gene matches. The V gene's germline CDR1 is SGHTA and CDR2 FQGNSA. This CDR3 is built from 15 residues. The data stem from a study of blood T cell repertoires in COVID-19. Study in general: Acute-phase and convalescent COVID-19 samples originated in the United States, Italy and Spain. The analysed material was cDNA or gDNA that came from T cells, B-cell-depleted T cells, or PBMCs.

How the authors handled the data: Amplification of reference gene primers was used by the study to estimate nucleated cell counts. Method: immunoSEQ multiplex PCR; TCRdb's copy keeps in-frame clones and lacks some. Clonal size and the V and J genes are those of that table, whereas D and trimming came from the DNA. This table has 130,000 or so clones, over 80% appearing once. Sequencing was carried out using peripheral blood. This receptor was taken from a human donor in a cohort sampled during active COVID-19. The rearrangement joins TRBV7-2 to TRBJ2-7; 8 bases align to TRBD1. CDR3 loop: CASSFAGGAGYEQYF. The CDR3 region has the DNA TGTGCCAGCAGCTTTGCAGGGGGCGCGGGCTACGAGCAGTACTTC.